Reported below is one T cell receptor (beta chain). These data come from a study of T-cell reconstitution after alpha-beta-depleted transplantation in children. The V and J ends lost 2 bases and 6 bases respectively, with 14 bases between them. The CDR3 sequence is 15 residues long. Germline values: CDR1 LGHDT, CDR2 YNNKEL (reference sequence). Preparation of the TCRbeta library involved a method that used unique molecular identifiers. TCRdb reanalysed the PCR reads using MiXCR and keeps one entry per CDR3 protein. Here the sample spans 610,000 or so distinct CDR3 sequences, approximately 30% being singletons.

This clonotype was sampled from a boy under three years old with Wiskott-Aldrich syndrome, due to receive a stem cell transplant. The chain links TRBV3-1 to TRBJ1-5; D is ambiguous. Sequencing was performed on PBMCs, taken before TCRalphabeta/CD19-depleted stem cell transplant. In DNA, the CDR3 is TGTGCCAGCAGCCAAACCCCGGGTGGGTTTCAGCCCCAGCATTTT. This codes for CASSQTPGGFQPQHF.